Described below is a single TCR beta chain sequence and its context. This entry is derived from a study of memory CD4+ T cells and cytomegalovirus serostatus. Germline CDR1 SGHRS, CDR2 YFSETQ. The V segment lost 4 bases and the J segment 6 bases; nucleotides outside the gene matches: 10. This CDR3 is 15 amino acids long. Single viable CD3+CD4+CD8-CD45RO+ cells were sorted as the memory CD4+ T cells. Original processing methods: Out-of-frame sequences were removed, leaving 2,000,000 or so distinct TCRbeta sequences. The table came from immunoSEQ multiplex PCR; TCRdb's copy has only in-frame clones and leaves some out. That table furnishes V, J and clone size, whereas the DNA furnished D and trimming. The sample carries approximately 40,000 clones, 76% recorded once.

The TCR sequence derives from an adult in good health and CMV-seronegative. The material sequenced was memory CD4+ T cells from blood. The chain links TRBV5-1 to TRBJ2-1, with 7 positions matching TRBD1. CDR3: CASSPNRGPSNEQFF. For the CDR3, the DNA is TGCGCCAGCAGCCCAAACAGGGGACCCTCCAATGAGCAGTTCTTC.